These 13 T cell receptor beta chains originate from one sample sequenced in a study of PD-1 blockade in classical Hodgkin lymphoma. Assay used: immunoSEQ multiplex PCR; TCRdb lists only in-frame clones, some missing. The table lists 120,000 to 150,000 clones, just under 80% of them singletons, with 7.5% to 9.5% in the top ten. Patients all relapsed after autologous stem cell transplantation, and there was variation in brentuximab vedotin exposure. The input for sequencing was peripheral blood mononuclear cells (PBMCs), taken before the second cycle of nivolumab. These receptors came from a human donor with classical Hodgkin lymphoma.

The rearrangement links TRBV6-5 to TRBJ2-1, with 8 bases lining up with TRBD1. CDR3 size: 15 residues. CDR1 MNHEY and CDR2 SVGAGI come from the germline V gene. The trim removed 0 bases at V and 5 bases at J, leaving 3 bases unmatched. The CDR3 spells CASSYSRTGNNEQFF. CDR3 coding DNA: TGTGCCAGCAGTTACTCTCGGACAGGGAACAATGAGCAGTTCTTC.

The chain has TRBV20-1 and TRBJ2-5, with D hard to call. This CDR3 has 11 amino acids. CDR1 DFQATT and CDR2 SNEGSKA come from the germline V gene (reference sequence). Trimming cost V 6 bases and J 2 bases, with 7 bases left between them. CDR3 sequence reads: CSAARQETQYF. The CDR3 nucleotides read TGCAGTGCGGCCAGACAAGAGACCCAGTACTTC.

The rearrangement joins TRBV9 to TRBJ2-5, with TRBD2 matching over 14 bases. The CDR3 length is 16 residues. The V gene's germline CDR1 is SGDLS and CDR2 YYNGEE. The V segment lost 3 bases and the J segment 2 bases; nucleotides outside the gene matches: 3. The CDR3 reads CASSEGLAGAQETQYF. CDR3 nucleotides: TGTGCCAGCAGCGAGGGACTAGCGGGGGCGCAAGAGACCCAGTACTTC.

V gene TRBV28 combines with J gene TRBJ2-7; 12 bases fit TRBD1. Germline V gene lookup returns CDR1 MDHEN and CDR2 SYDVKM. The CDR3 spans 15 residues. Trimming at V came to 4 bases and at J to 5 bases, leaving 6 bases not matched to a gene. CDR3 sequence: CASSSIGTGGNEQYF. CDR3 nucleotides: TGTGCCAGCAGTTCCATCGGGACAGGGGGCAACGAGCAGTACTTC.

This sequence joins TRBV7-2 and TRBJ1-4, with TRBD1 identical over 11 bases. The CDR3 has 17 residues. The V gene end was trimmed by 2 bases and the J gene end by 0 bases; junction bases not matched to a gene: 2. Germline V CDR1 and CDR2: SGHTA, FQGNSA. The CDR3 is CASSLWGQGATNEKLFF. As DNA, the CDR3 is TGTGCCAGCAGCTTATGGGGACAGGGGGCAACTAATGAAAAACTGTTTTTT. Combining the CDR3 with reference TRBV7-2 and TRBJ1-4 gives the whole variable domain GAGVSQSPSNKVTEKGKDVELRCDPISGHTALYWYRQSLGQGLEFLIYFQGNSAPDKSGLPSDRFSAERTGGSVSTLTIQRTQQEDSAVYLCASSLWGQGATNEKLFFGSGTQLSVL.

The V and J genes are TRBV25-1 and TRBJ1-3; D is undetermined. V shed 3 bases and J shed 1 base, with 10 bases lying between them. This CDR3 region has 15 residues. CDR1 and CDR2 (germline): MGHDK, SYGVNS. CDR3 coding DNA: TGTGCCAGCAGTGATCTGGGGTTGTCTGGAAACACCATATATTTT. Protein: CASSDLGLSGNTIYF.

The genes are TRBV5-6 and TRBJ2-5, with D perhaps matching TRBD1 or TRBD2 (5 bases each). V lost 3 bases and J 5 bases, leaving 20 bases between the germline ends. CDR1 and CDR2 from the germline V gene are SGHDT and YYEEEE. This CDR3 comprises 16 residues. CDR3: CASSYPRGAGWETQYF. The DNA for the CDR3 is TGTGCCAGCAGCTACCCTAGGGGCGCGGGCTGGGAGACCCAGTACTTC.

The chain recombines TRBV6-5 with TRBJ2-7; no clear D. Per germline, CDR1 MNHEY and CDR2 SVGAGI. V shed 0 bases and J shed 2 bases, with 5 bases lying between them. There are 13 residues in the CDR3. For the CDR3, the DNA is TGTGCCAGCAGTTACTCCGGCGCCTACGAGCAGTACTTC. This gives the protein CASSYSGAYEQYF.

This clone was counted a single time. The V call is TRBV9, the J call TRBJ2-2; D gene ambiguous. The V gene lost 3 bases and the J gene lost 2 bases, with 5 bases spanning the gap. The germline CDR1 and CDR2 sequences are SGDLS and YYNGEE. The CDR3 length is 13 residues. The CDR3 here is CASSASNTGELFF. The CDR3, as DNA: TGTGCCAGCAGCGCGAGTAACACCGGGGAGCTGTTTTTT.

The table lists this clone with a few counts. One junction end disagrees with the germline gene, perhaps due to a read error. The chain carries TRBV7-6 and TRBJ2-7; a possible D gene is TRBD1 (7 bases). The CDR3 consists of 14 residues. The germline V gene encodes CDR1 SGHVS and CDR2 FNYEAQ. CDR3: CASSSAGQSRAMDF. CDR3 in DNA: TGTGCCAGCAGCTCGGCGGGACAGTCGCGTGCGATGGACTTC. Combining the CDR3 with reference TRBV7-6 and TRBJ2-7 gives the whole variable domain GAGVSQSPRYKVTKRGQDVALRCDPISGHVSLYWYRQALGQGPEFLTYFNYEAQQDKSGLPNDRFSAERPEGSISTLTIQRTEQRDSAMYRCASSSAGQSRAMDFGPGTRLTVT.

The chain uses TRBV4-2 and TRBJ2-7, with TRBD1 matching 9 bases. CDR3 length equals 15 residues. With 4 bases clipped from V and 4 bases from J, the junction kept 8 bases outside the gene matches. Germline loops: CDR1 LGHNA, CDR2 YNFKEQ. The CDR3 loop is CASSRPGQGVYEQYF. The CDR3 nucleotides are TGTGCCAGCAGCCGACCGGGACAGGGAGTATACGAGCAGTACTTC.

The J gene is TRBJ1-2, the V gene TRBV5-4; D is undetermined. Germline values: CDR1 SGHNT, CDR2 YYREEE (reference sequence). V was trimmed by 1 base and J by 4 bases, leaving 14 bases between them. This CDR3 is built from 15 residues. The CDR3 here is CASSLKSALGYGYTF. DNA for the CDR3: TGTGCCAGCAGCTTGAAGTCCGCTCTAGGCTATGGCTACACCTTC.

This sequence joins TRBV4-1 and TRBJ2-5; either TRBD1 or TRBD2 may supply D (6 bases each). The CDR3 spans 17 residues. Germline CDR1 is MGHRA and CDR2 is YSYEKL. V lost 2 bases and J 5 bases, leaving 21 bases between the germline ends. CDR3 in DNA: TGCGCCAGCAGCCAATTTAAGTTGGGGGGCGCGAGGGAGACCCAGTACTTC. Translation gives CASSQFKLGGARETQYF.